The source of this T cell receptor beta chain is a study of blood T cell repertoires in COVID-19. Study overall: From T cells, B-cell-depleted T cells, or PBMCs came the material, which was cDNA or gDNA.

The CDR3 is made up of 15 amino acids. Germline loops: CDR1 SGHNT, CDR2 YYREEE (reference sequence). V lost 4 bases, J lost 4 bases, and 18 bases lay in between. In the authors' methods: Using reference gene primer amplification, nucleated cell counts were estimated. TCRdb's table, derived via immunoSEQ multiplex PCR, lists solely in-frame clones and lacks some. D and trimming were read from the DNA, whereas the V and J calls and clone size are those reported in that table. The table shows 95,000 to 150,000 clones, with about four fifths occurring only once. Sequencing was carried out using peripheral blood. The V call is TRBV5-4, the J call TRBJ2-7, with a weak D call TRBD1 (5 bases). The origin of this receptor is a woman between 65 and 79 years old with acute or convalescent COVID-19. CDR3 sequence reads: CASSTGPDRLYEQYF. Here the CDR3 DNA reads TGTGCCAGCAGCACGGGCCCTGACAGACTTTACGAGCAGTACTTC.